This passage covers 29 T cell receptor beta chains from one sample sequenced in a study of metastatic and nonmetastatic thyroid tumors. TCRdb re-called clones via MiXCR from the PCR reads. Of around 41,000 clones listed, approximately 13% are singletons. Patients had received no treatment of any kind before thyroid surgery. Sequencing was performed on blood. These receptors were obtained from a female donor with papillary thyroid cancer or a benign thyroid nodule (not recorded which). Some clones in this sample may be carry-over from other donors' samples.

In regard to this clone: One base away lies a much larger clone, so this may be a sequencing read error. The CDR3 sequence is CASSPSDRPYSGNTIYF. CDR3 coding DNA: TGTGCCAGCTCACCTTCCGACAGGCCCTACTCTGGAAACACCATATATTTT. The rearrangement links TRBV18 to TRBJ1-3, with D perhaps matching TRBD1 (6 bases). Trimming cost V 3 bases and J 0 bases, with 15 bases left between them. The CDR3 has 17 residues. Germline CDR1 reads KGHSH; CDR2 reads LQKENI.

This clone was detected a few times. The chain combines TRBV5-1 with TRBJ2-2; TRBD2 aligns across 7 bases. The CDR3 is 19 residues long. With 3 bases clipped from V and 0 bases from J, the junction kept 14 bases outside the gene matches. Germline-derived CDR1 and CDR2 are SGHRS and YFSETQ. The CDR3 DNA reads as TGCGCCAGCAGCTCGACACTACCAACTAGCGAAGCGAACACCGGGGAGCTGTTTTTT. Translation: CASSSTLPTSEANTGELFF.

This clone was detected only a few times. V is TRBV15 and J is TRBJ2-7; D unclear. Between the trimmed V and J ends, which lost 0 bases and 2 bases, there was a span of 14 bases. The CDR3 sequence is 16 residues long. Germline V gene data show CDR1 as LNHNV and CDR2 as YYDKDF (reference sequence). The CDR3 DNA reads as TGTGCCACCAGCAGAGACATCCTTGGGATGACCTACGAGCAGTACTTC. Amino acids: CATSRDILGMTYEQYF.

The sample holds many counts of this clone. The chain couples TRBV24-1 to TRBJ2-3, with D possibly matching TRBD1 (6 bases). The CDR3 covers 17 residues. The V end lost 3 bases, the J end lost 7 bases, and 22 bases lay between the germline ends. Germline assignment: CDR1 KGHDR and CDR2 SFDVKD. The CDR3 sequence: CATSDVSGTSKPHTQYF. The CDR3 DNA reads TGTGCCACCAGTGATGTCTCCGGGACATCCAAACCCCATACGCAGTATTTT.

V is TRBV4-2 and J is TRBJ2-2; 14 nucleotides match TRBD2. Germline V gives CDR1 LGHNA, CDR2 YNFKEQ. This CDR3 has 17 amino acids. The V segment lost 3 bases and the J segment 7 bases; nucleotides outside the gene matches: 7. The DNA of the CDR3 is TGTGCCAGCAGCCACCGACTAGCGGGAGGGCCGGGCGGGGAGCTGTTTTTT. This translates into CASSHRLAGGPGGELFF.

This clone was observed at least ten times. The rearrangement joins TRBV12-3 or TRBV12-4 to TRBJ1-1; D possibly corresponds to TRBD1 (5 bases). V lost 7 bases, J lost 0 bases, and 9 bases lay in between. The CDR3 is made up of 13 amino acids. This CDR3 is CASTQDLNTEAFF. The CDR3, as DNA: TGTGCCAGCACACAGGACTTGAACACTGAAGCTTTCTTT.

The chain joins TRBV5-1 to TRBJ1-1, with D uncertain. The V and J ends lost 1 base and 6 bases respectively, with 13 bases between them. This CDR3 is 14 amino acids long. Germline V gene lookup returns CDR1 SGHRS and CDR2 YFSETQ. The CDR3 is CASSLMVPCSEAFF. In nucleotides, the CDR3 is TGCGCCAGCAGCTTGATGGTTCCCTGTTCTGAAGCTTTCTTT.

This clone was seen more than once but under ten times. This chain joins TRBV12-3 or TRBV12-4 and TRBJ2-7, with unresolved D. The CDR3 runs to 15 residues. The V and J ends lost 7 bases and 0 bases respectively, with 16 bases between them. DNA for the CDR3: TGTGCCAGCACTCCGACTGCGTCCACCTCCTACGAGCAGTACTTC. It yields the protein CASTPTASTSYEQYF.

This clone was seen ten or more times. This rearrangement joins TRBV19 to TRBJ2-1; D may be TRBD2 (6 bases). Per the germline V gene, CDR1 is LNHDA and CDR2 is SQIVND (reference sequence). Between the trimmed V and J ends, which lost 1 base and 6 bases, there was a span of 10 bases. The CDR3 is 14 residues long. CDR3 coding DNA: TGTGCCAGTAGTATAGCCGGCGGGACCAATGAGCAGTTCTTC. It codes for CASSIAGGTNEQFF.

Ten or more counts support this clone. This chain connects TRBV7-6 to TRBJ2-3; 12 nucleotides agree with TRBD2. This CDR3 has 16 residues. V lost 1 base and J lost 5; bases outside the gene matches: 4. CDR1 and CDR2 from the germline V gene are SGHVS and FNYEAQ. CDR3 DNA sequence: TGTGCCAGCAGCTTAGAGGCTAGCGGGAGGGTAGATACGCAGTATTTT. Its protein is CASSLEASGRVDTQYF.

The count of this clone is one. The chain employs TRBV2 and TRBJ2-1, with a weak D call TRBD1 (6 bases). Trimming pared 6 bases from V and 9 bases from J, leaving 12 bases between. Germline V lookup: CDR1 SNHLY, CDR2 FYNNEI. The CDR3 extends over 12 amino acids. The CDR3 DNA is TGTGCCAGCAGGGACAGTAACTCTGAGCAGTTCTTC. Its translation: CASRDSNSEQFF.

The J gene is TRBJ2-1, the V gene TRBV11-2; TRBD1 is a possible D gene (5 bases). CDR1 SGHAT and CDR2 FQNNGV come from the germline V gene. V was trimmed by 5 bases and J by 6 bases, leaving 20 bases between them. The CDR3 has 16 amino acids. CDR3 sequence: CASSLVVAERGNEQFF. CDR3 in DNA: TGTGCCAGCAGCCTAGTGGTGGCAGAAAGGGGCAATGAGCAGTTCTTC.

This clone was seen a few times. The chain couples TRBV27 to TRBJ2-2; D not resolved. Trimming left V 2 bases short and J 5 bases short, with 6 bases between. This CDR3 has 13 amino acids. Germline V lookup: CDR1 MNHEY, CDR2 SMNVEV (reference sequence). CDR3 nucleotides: TGTGCCAGCAGTTTAACACATACCGGGGAGCTGTTTTTT. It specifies CASSLTHTGELFF.

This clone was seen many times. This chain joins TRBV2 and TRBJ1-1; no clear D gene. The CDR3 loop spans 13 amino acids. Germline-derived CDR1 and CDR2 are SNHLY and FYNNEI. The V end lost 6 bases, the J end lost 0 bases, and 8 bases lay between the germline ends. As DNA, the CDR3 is TGTGCCAGCAGAAACTCATTGAACACTGAAGCTTTCTTT. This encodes CASRNSLNTEAFF.

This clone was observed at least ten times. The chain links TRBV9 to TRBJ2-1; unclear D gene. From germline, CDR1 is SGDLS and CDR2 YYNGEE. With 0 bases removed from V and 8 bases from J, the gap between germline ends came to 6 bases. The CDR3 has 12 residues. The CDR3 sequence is CASSVVSDEQFF. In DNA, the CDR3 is TGTGCCAGCAGCGTAGTGTCCGATGAGCAGTTCTTC.

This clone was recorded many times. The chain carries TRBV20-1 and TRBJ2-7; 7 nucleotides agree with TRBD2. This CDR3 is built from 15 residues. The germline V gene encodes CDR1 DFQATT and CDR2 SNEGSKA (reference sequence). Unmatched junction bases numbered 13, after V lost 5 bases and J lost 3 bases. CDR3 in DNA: TGCAGTGCTGGTCCAACGGGAGGCCCAGTCTACGAGCAGTACTTC. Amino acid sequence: CSAGPTGGPVYEQYF.

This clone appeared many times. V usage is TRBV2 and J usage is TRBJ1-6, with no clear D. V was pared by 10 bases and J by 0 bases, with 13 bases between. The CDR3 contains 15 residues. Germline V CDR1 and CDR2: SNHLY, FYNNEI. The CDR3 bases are TGTGCCACGACCGCTAGGTCCTCCTATAATTCACCCCTCCACTTT. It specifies CATTARSSYNSPLHF.

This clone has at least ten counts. CDR3 in amino acids: CASRLGQGGTEAFF. The CDR3 DNA is TGTGCCAGCAGACTTGGACAGGGGGGAACTGAAGCTTTCTTT. The chain has TRBV6-1 and TRBJ1-1; 10 nucleotides agree with TRBD1. This CDR3 contains 14 residues. The germline CDR1 and CDR2 sequences are MNHNS and SASEGT. The V segment lost 6 bases and the J segment 5 bases; nucleotides outside the gene matches: 6.

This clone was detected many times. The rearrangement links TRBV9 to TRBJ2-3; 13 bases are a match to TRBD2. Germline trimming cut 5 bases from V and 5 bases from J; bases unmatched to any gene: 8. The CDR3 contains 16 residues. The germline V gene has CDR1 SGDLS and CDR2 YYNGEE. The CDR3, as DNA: TGTGCCAGCAGTACTAGCGGGAGGGCCCTCGGAGATACGCAGTATTTT. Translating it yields CASSTSGRALGDTQYF.

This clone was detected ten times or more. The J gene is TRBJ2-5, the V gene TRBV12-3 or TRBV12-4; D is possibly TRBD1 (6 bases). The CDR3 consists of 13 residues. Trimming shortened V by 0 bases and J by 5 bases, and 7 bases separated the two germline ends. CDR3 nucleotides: TGTGCCAGCAGTTTAGCGCAGGGGGAGACCCAGTACTTC. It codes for CASSLAQGETQYF.

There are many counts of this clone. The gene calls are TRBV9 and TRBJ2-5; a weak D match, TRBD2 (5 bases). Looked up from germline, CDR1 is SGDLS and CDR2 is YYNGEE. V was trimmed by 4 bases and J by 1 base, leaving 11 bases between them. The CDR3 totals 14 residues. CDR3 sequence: CASSQDAGQETQYF. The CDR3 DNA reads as TGTGCCAGCAGCCAAGATGCGGGCCAAGAGACCCAGTACTTC.

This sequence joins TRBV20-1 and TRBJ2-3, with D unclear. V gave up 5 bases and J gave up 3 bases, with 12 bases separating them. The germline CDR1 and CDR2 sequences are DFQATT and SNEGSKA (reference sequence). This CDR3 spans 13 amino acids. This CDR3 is CSAHAAVTDTQYF. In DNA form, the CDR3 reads TGCAGTGCTCATGCCGCGGTGACAGATACGCAGTATTTT.

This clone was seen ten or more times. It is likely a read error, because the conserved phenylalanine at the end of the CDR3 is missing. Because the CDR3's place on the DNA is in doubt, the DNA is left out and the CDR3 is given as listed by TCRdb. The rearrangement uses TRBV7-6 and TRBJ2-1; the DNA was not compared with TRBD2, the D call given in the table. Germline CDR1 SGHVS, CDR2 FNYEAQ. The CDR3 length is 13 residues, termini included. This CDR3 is CASSSSYTSGFMY.

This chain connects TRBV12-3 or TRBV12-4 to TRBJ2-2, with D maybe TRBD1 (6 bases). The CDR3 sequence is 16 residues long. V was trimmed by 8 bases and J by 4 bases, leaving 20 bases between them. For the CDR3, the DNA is TGTGCCAGCGCGGGTAGGGCCAGGGGCCCCACCGGGGAGCTGTTTTTT. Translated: CASAGRARGPTGELFF.

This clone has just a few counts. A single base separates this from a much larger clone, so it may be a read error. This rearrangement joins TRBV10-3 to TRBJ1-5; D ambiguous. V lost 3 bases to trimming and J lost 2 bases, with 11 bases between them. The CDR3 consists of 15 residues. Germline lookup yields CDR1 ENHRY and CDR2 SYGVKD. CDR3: CAISEAWLGNQPQHF. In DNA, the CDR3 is TGTGCCATCAGTGAAGCATGGCTTGGCAATCAGCCCCAGCATTTT.

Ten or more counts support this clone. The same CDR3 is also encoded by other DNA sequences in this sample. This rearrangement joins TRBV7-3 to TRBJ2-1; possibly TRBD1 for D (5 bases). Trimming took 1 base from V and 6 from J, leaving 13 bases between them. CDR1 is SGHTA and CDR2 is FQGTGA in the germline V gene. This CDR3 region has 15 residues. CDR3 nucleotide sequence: TGTGCCAGCAGCTTAATAGGGGTGACGGCCAATGAGCAGTTCTTC. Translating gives CASSLIGVTANEQFF. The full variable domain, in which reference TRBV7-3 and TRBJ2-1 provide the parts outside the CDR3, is GAGVSQTPSNKVTEKGKYVELRCDPISGHTALYWYRQSLGQGPEFLIYFQGTGAADDSGLPNDRFFAVRPEGSVSTLKIQRTERGDSAVYLCASSLIGVTANEQFFGPGTRLTVL.

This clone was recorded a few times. CDR3 DNA sequence: TGTGCCAGCAGTGAAGTTACAGGCTACGAGCAGTACTTC. The encoded protein is CASSEVTGYEQYF. The V call is TRBV6-1, the J call TRBJ2-7; weak D call: TRBD1 (5 bases). CDR1 is MNHNS, CDR2 SASEGT, per germline. The CDR3 contains 13 residues. V was cut by 1 base and J by 3 bases, with 7 bases left in between.

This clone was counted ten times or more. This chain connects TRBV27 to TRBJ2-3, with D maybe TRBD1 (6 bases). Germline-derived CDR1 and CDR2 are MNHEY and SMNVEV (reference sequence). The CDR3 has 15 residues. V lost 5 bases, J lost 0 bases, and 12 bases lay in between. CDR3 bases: TGTGCCAGCAGTCTCTGGACAGCCAGCACAGATACGCAGTATTTT. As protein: CASSLWTASTDTQYF.

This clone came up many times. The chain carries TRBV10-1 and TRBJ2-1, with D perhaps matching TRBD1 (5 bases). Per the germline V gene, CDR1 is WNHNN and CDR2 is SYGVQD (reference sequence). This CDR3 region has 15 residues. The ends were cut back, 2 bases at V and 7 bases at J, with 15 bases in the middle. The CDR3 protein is CASSERVGLGNEQFF. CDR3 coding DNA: TGCGCCAGCAGTGAGAGGGTGGGGCTAGGTAATGAGCAGTTCTTC.